The T cell receptor beta chain under discussion was sequenced for a study of identifying expanded T cells in peripheral blood. Only in-frame clones appear in the TCRdb table, and some are missing; sequencing was by immunoSEQ multiplex PCR. Of approximately 79,000 clones in the sample, about nine tenths are singletons; the top ten hold under 3.5%. The sequence was collected from a person aged 18 to 70 in good health. Material for sequencing was blood.

The CDR3 loop reads CASSYDRSTDTQYF. For the CDR3, the DNA is TGTGCCAGCAGCTATGACCGATCCACAGATACGCAGTATTTT. The chain employs TRBV7-2 and TRBJ2-3, with D hard to call. The CDR3 has 14 residues. V was cut by 4 bases and J by 2 bases, with 10 bases left in between. CDR1 is SGHTA, CDR2 FQGNSA, per germline.